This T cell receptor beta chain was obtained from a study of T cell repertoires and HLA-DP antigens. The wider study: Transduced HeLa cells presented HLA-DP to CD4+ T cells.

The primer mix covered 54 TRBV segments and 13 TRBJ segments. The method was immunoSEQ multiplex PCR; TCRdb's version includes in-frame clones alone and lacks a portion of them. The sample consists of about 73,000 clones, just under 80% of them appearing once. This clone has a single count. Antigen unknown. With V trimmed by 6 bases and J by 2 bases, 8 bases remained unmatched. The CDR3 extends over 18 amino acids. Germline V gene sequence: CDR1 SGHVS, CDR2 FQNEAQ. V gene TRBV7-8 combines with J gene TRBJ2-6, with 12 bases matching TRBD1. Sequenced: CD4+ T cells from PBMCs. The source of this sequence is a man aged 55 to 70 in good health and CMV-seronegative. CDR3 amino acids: CASSIPGTGGAGANVLTF. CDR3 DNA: TGTGCCAGCAGTATACCTGGGACAGGGGGCGCTGGGGCCAACGTCCTGACTTTC.